This T cell receptor beta chain was obtained from a study of blood T cell repertoires in COVID-19. Overall study: The United States, Italy and Spain provided the acute and convalescent COVID-19 samples. From T cells, B-cell-depleted T cells, or PBMCs came the material, which was cDNA or gDNA.

Seattle's cohort entered during active infection and was followed longitudinally. The CDR3 extends over 15 amino acids. Germline trimming cut 7 bases from V and 5 bases from J; bases unmatched to any gene: 11. CDR1 and CDR2 from the germline V gene are MNHEY and SVGAGI. Source study methods: Nucleated cell counts were estimated from reference gene primer amplification. TCRdb's copy holds only in-frame clones and misses some; the assay was immunoSEQ multiplex PCR. V, J and clone size are those of that table, while D and trimming were read from the DNA. Among some 220,000 clones, around 90% were seen once, and the ten largest hold more than 0.65%.

The chain joins TRBV6-5 to TRBJ1-1, with 9 bases matching TRBD1. Material for sequencing was peripheral blood. The receptor was derived from a man aged 25-40 years with COVID-19, enrolled during active disease. The CDR3 reads CASNLLQGAETEAFF. CDR3 in DNA: TGTGCCAGCAATCTTCTACAGGGGGCGGAAACTGAAGCTTTCTTT.